These 26 T cell receptor beta chains came from one sample sequenced in a study of cytomegalovirus exposure and HLA in healthy donors. The PCR employed 60 Vbeta primers together with 13 Jbeta primers. Assay: immunoSEQ multiplex PCR; the TCRdb copy retains only in-frame clones and omits some. The sample includes 90,000 to 150,000 clones, roughly 77% of them seen just once. The source material was PBMCs. These receptors came from a man in his forties or fifties in good health and CMV-seropositive.

The chain recombines TRBV7-6 with TRBJ2-7; the D gene is possibly TRBD1 (5 bases). Germline V gene sequence: CDR1 SGHVS, CDR2 FNYEAQ. The V gene lost 5 bases and the J gene lost 6 bases, with 17 bases spanning the gap. The CDR3 length is 14 residues. The CDR3 here is CASSLPTQGGEQYF. The CDR3 nucleotides are TGTGCCAGCAGCCTCCCTACCCAGGGTGGCGAGCAGTACTTC.

The chain employs TRBV6-5 and TRBJ2-3, with 10 bases fitting TRBD1. V shed 6 bases and J 1 base; nucleotides not matched to a gene: 1. CDR1 and CDR2 from the germline V gene are MNHEY and SVGAGI. CDR3 length: 14 amino acids. The CDR3 DNA reads TGTGCCAGCAGGGGGACAGGGGGCACAGATACGCAGTATTTT. Translating it yields CASRGTGGTDTQYF.

This clone was observed a handful of times. The chain links TRBV6-1 to TRBJ1-2; perhaps TRBD1 as D (6 bases). This CDR3 comprises 15 residues. Trimming took off 3 bases at V and 2 bases at J, with 13 bases between the two ends. The V gene's germline CDR1 is MNHNS and CDR2 SASEGT. CDR3 sequence: CASSDSGTSNYGYTF. The CDR3 DNA reads TGTGCCAGCAGTGACTCCGGGACATCGAACTATGGCTACACCTTC.

The rearrangement joins TRBV10-1 to TRBJ2-3; D is unresolved. This CDR3 is 13 amino acids long. V shed 4 bases and J shed 1 base, with 6 bases lying between them. Germline CDR1 WNHNN, CDR2 SYGVQD (reference sequence). In DNA, the CDR3 is TGCGCCAGCAGTGGACTCCGCACAGATACGCAGTATTTT. This translates into CASSGLRTDTQYF.

V and J are TRBV7-2 and TRBJ1-4, with a weak D call TRBD1 (6 bases). This CDR3 has 16 residues. V was cut by 5 bases and J by 0 bases, with 13 bases left in between. CDR1 is SGHTA, CDR2 FQGNSA, per germline. CDR3 bases: TGTGCCAGCAGCCCCGGGCCAGGGGCAACTAATGAAAAACTGTTTTTT. Its translation is CASSPGPGATNEKLFF.

The table lists this clone with a few counts. The chain has TRBV30 and TRBJ2-7; a possible D gene is TRBD1 (6 bases). V was pared by 5 bases and J by 7 bases, with 15 bases between. CDR1 is GTSNPN, CDR2 SVGIG, per germline (reference sequence). The CDR3 has 12 residues. This chain's CDR3 is CAWQDRPWEQYF. The CDR3 coding sequence is TGTGCCTGGCAAGACAGGCCCTGGGAGCAGTACTTC.

This clone was recorded a few times. This chain connects TRBV30 to TRBJ2-7; 14 bases match TRBD2. CDR1 is GTSNPN, CDR2 SVGIG, per germline (reference sequence). V shed 2 bases, J shed 0 bases, and the junction held 3 bases outside the gene matches. CDR3 length equals 16 residues. The chain's CDR3 is CAWSRGTSGSSYEQYF. The CDR3 DNA is TGTGCCTGGAGTAGGGGGACTAGCGGGAGCTCCTACGAGCAGTACTTC. The variable domain in full, with the rest retrieved from reference TRBV30 and TRBJ2-7, is SQTIHQWPATLVQPVGSPLSLECTVEGTSNPNLYWYRQAAGRGLQLLFYSVGIGQISSEVPQNLSASRPQDRQFILSSKKLLLSDSGFYLCAWSRGTSGSSYEQYFGPGTRLTVT.

The chain links TRBV7-9 to TRBJ1-3, with D possibly matching TRBD1 (6 bases). Trimming cost V 5 bases and J 2 bases, with 22 bases left between them. This CDR3 has 18 residues. Germline V CDR1 and CDR2: SEHNR, FQNEAQ (reference sequence). The CDR3 region is CASSPEIRRGVTGNTIYF. In DNA form, the CDR3 reads TGTGCCAGCAGCCCCGAGATCCGCAGGGGCGTAACTGGAAACACCATATATTTT.

The rearrangement links TRBV4-3 to TRBJ2-7; possible D gene TRBD2, 6 bases. V was shortened by 1 base and J by 2 bases, with 15 bases between the two germline ends. The CDR3 is made up of 16 amino acids. Germline CDR1 reads LGHNA; CDR2 reads YSLEER. CDR3: CASSQGGAGSTYEQYF. CDR3 in DNA: TGCGCCAGCAGCCAAGGAGGGGCGGGGTCGACCTACGAGCAGTACTTC.

In this sample, this clone turned up a few times. The rearrangement joins TRBV5-6 to TRBJ2-3; unclear D gene. This CDR3 contains 14 residues. Trimming pared 4 bases from V and 2 bases from J, leaving 11 bases between. In germline, CDR1 is SGHDT, CDR2 YYEEEE. CDR3 DNA: TGTGCCAGCAGCACCCGACTCGTCACAGATACGCAGTATTTT. As protein: CASSTRLVTDTQYF.

The chain joins TRBV28 to TRBJ2-7; 8 bases align to TRBD1. The junction had 7 bases not matched to a gene; V was cut back by 6 bases and J by 0 bases. Germline CDR1 is MDHEN and CDR2 is SYDVKM. There are 15 residues in the CDR3. This CDR3 is CASRMDRASSYEQYF. Written as DNA, the CDR3 is TGTGCCAGCAGGATGGACAGGGCGAGCTCCTACGAGCAGTACTTC.

This rearrangement joins TRBV4-1 to TRBJ2-2, with D maybe TRBD1 (5 bases). The CDR3 has 15 residues. Germline CDR1 reads MGHRA; CDR2 reads YSYEKL. V was shortened by 0 bases and J by 2 bases, with 7 bases between the two germline ends. For the CDR3, the DNA is TGCGCCAGCAGCCAAGAAGGGGTCAACACCGGGGAGCTGTTTTTT. It translates to CASSQEGVNTGELFF.

This chain connects TRBV5-4 to TRBJ1-1; D not resolved. The CDR3 covers 13 residues. CDR1 is SGHNT, CDR2 YYREEE, per germline (reference sequence). Between the trimmed V and J ends, which lost 4 bases and 3 bases, there was a span of 10 bases. CDR3 region: CASSKRAYTEAFF. CDR3 sequence (DNA): TGTGCCAGCAGCAAGAGGGCGTACACTGAAGCTTTCTTT.

The sample holds a few counts of this clone. The genes are TRBV5-1 and TRBJ2-5; 9 bases map to TRBD1. V was clipped by 5 bases and J by 5 bases; unmatched bases: 13. The CDR3 contains 16 residues. Germline V gene lookup returns CDR1 SGHRS and CDR2 YFSETQ. DNA for the CDR3: TGCGCCAGCAGATCAGCCCCACAGGGGGCTGGGGAGACCCAGTACTTC. This translates into CASRSAPQGAGETQYF.

This chain uses TRBV6-5 with TRBJ2-5; possible D gene TRBD1, 5 bases. The V end was cut by 0 bases, the J end by 1 base, with 6 bases between. This CDR3 is 14 amino acids long. From germline, CDR1 is MNHEY and CDR2 SVGAGI. CDR3 region: CASSYSQGQETQYF. The DNA of the CDR3 is TGTGCCAGCAGTTACTCTCAGGGCCAAGAGACCCAGTACTTC.

For this clone: One end of the junction is discordant with germline, which a read error may explain. The chain joins TRBV6-6 to TRBJ1-4, with D possibly being TRBD1 (6 bases). This CDR3 spans 15 amino acids. Germline CDR1 is MNHNY and CDR2 is SVGAGI (reference sequence). The CDR3 region has the DNA TGTGCCAGCAGTGACTCCGCAGGGGTTGGTGAAAAACTGTTTTTT. This gives the protein CASSDSAGVGEKLFF.

The rearrangement links TRBV27 to TRBJ1-3; D gene unclear. Germline V gives CDR1 MNHEY, CDR2 SMNVEV (reference sequence). V was trimmed by 5 bases and J by 0 bases, leaving 11 bases between them. The CDR3 is 15 amino acids. The CDR3 sequence: CASSRGGSSGNTIYF. CDR3 nucleotides: TGTGCCAGCAGTCGGGGAGGGAGCTCTGGAAACACCATATATTTT.

The chain employs TRBV29-1 and TRBJ1-2; D might be TRBD1 (6 bases). CDR1 and CDR2 from the germline V gene are SQVTM and ANQGSEA. Trimming took off 4 bases at V and 4 bases at J, with 10 bases between the two ends. CDR3 size: 12 residues. The CDR3: CSVGTVIYGYTF. CDR3 coding DNA: TGCAGCGTTGGGACAGTCATCTATGGCTACACCTTC. Filled out from reference TRBV29-1 and TRBJ1-2, the complete variable domain reads SAVISQKPSRDICQRGTSLTIQCQVDSQVTMMFWYRQQPGQSLTLIATANQGSEATYESGFVIDKFPISRPNLTFSTLTVSNMSPEDSSIYLCSVGTVIYGYTFGSGTRLTVV.

The chain links TRBV7-9 to TRBJ1-6, with a possible D match to TRBD1 (6 bases). Trimming shortened V by 5 bases and J by 5 bases, and 13 bases separated the two germline ends. The CDR3 spans 15 residues. Germline CDR1 reads SEHNR; CDR2 reads FQNEAQ (reference sequence). Written as DNA, the CDR3 is TGTGCCAGCAGCCCCCCAGGGGCGAATAATTCACCCCTCCACTTT. Translation: CASSPPGANNSPLHF.

The chain employs TRBV6-1 and TRBJ1-2; the D gene is possibly TRBD1 (5 bases). This CDR3 contains 15 residues. The V gene's germline CDR1 is MNHNS and CDR2 SASEGT. V was cut by 3 bases and J by 3 bases, with 14 bases left in between. The CDR3 nucleotides read TGTGCCAGCAGTGATCCAGGGCGTCAGGACTATGGCTACACCTTC. It yields the protein CASSDPGRQDYGYTF.

V usage is TRBV28 and J usage is TRBJ1-4, with 8 bases that match TRBD1. Trimming cost V 3 bases and J 8 bases; bases outside gene matches: 5. CDR1 and CDR2 (germline): MDHEN, SYDVKM. CDR3 size: 14 residues. CDR3 sequence: CASSFDRGREKLFF. Here the CDR3 DNA reads TGTGCCAGCAGTTTTGACAGGGGCCGAGAAAAACTGTTTTTT.

This clone appeared a single time. V and J are TRBV5-1 and TRBJ2-2; TRBD1 is a possible D gene (7 bases). The CDR3 has 16 amino acids. Germline V gene data show CDR1 as SGHRS and CDR2 as YFSETQ. V was trimmed by 4 bases and J by 4 bases, leaving 17 bases between them. The CDR3 sequence: CASSPEEGAGTGELFF. CDR3 sequence (DNA): TGCGCCAGCAGCCCCGAGGAGGGGGCTGGCACCGGGGAGCTGTTTTTT. Full variable domain (missing parts from reference TRBV5-1 and TRBJ2-2): KAGVTQTPRYLIKTRGQQVTLSCSPISGHRSVSWYQQTPGQGLQFLFEYFSETQRNKGNFPGRFSGRQFSNSRSEMNVSTLELGDSALYLCASSPEEGAGTGELFFGEGSRLTVL.

The chain's CDR3 is CASSQGLAGNKEELFF. The DNA of the CDR3 is TGCGCCAGCAGCCAAGGACTAGCGGGAAATAAGGAGGAGCTGTTTTTT. This chain connects TRBV4-1 to TRBJ2-2; TRBD2 matches 11 bases. CDR1 is MGHRA and CDR2 is YSYEKL in the germline V gene. V lost 1 base and J lost 10; bases outside the gene matches: 8. CDR3 length: 16 amino acids.

V and J are TRBV1 and TRBJ1-2. TRBV1 is given as a pseudogene. This CDR3 region has 16 residues. CDR3 loop: CTSSIPVGGGHYGYTF. Here the CDR3 DNA reads TGCACCAGCAGCATACCGGTGGGGGGGGGTCATTATGGCTACACCTTC.

The CDR3 here is CASRDRAYNEQFF. The CDR3 DNA sequence: TGTGCCAGCCGAGACAGGGCTTACAATGAGCAGTTCTTC. The V and J genes are TRBV6-1 and TRBJ2-1, with TRBD1 matching 7 bases. CDR3 size: 13 residues. CDR1 and CDR2 (germline): MNHNS, SASEGT. After removal of 8 bases from V and 4 bases from J, the junction contained 5 bases not matched to a gene.

The chain couples TRBV6-4 to TRBJ2-3, with D tentatively TRBD2 (7 bases). Trimming cost V 0 bases and J 8 bases, with 15 bases left between them. This CDR3 comprises 15 residues. Per the germline V gene, CDR1 is MRHNA and CDR2 is SNTAGT. CDR3 DNA: TGTGCCAGCAGTGACTCTGGGGGGGCTTTGGGTACGCAGTATTTT. Translation: CASSDSGGALGTQYF.